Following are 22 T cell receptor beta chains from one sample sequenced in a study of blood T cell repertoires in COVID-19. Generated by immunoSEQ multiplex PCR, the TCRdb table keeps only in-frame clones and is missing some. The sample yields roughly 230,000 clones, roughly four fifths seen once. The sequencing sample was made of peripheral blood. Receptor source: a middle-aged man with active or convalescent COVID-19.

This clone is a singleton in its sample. CDR3 residues: CSVFGTGQETQYF. The CDR3 region has the DNA TGCAGCGTGTTCGGGACAGGGCAAGAGACCCAGTACTTC. V gene TRBV29-1 combines with J gene TRBJ2-5, with 9 bases fitting TRBD1. After removal of 6 bases from V and 2 bases from J, the junction contained 4 bases not matched to a gene. This CDR3 spans 13 amino acids. Germline lookup yields CDR1 SQVTM and CDR2 ANQGSEA.

The CDR3, as DNA: TGTGCCAGCAGCAAGACTAGCGGGAGCACAGATACGCAGTATTTT. Its protein product is CASSKTSGSTDTQYF. The chain uses TRBV5-4 and TRBJ2-3; TRBD2 aligns across 10 bases. The germline V gene encodes CDR1 SGHNT and CDR2 YYREEE (reference sequence). V dropped 4 bases and J dropped 0; count of bases not matched to a gene: 2. The CDR3 runs to 15 residues.

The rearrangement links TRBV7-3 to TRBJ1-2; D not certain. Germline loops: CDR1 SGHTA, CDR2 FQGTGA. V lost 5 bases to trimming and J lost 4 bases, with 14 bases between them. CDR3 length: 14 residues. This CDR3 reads CASSPGPSGYGYTF. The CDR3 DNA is TGTGCCAGCAGCCCCGGCCCCAGCGGCTATGGCTACACCTTC.

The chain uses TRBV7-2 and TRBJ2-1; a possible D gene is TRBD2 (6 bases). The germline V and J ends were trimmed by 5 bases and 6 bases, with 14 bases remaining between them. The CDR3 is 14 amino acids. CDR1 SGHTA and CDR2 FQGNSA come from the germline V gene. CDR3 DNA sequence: TGTGCCAGCAGCCCTACAGTGGGGGGCAATGAGCAGTTCTTC. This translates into CASSPTVGGNEQFF.

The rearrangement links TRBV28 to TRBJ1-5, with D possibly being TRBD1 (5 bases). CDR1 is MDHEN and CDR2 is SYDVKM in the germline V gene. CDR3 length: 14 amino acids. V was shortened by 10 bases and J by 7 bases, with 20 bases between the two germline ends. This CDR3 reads CATTLGGMGQPQHF. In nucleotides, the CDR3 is TGTGCCACCACGCTGGGGGGGATGGGACAGCCCCAGCATTTT.

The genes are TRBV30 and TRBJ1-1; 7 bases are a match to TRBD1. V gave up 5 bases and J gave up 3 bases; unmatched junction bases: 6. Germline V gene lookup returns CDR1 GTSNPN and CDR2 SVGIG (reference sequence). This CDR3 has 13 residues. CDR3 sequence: CAWGATGDTEAFF. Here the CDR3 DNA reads TGTGCCTGGGGAGCTACAGGGGACACTGAAGCTTTCTTT.

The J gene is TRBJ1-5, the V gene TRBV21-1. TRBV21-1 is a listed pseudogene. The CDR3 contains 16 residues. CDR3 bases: TGTGCCAGCAGCAAGGGGACTGCTGGGAGCAATCAGCCCCAGCATTTT. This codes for CASSKGTAGSNQPQHF.

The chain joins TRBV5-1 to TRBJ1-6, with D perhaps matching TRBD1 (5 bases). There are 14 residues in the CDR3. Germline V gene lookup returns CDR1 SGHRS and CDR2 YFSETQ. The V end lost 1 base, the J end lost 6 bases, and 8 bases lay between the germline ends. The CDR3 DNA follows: TGCGCCAGCAGCTTGCAGGGCAGTAATTCACCCCTCCACTTT. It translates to CASSLQGSNSPLHF. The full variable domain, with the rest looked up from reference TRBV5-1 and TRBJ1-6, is KAGVTQTPRYLIKTRGQQVTLSCSPISGHRSVSWYQQTPGQGLQFLFEYFSETQRNKGNFPGRFSGRQFSNSRSEMNVSTLELGDSALYLCASSLQGSNSPLHFGNGTRLTVT.

CDR3 in amino acids: CASRTQGGYEQYF. CDR3 DNA: TGTGCCAGCAGAACACAGGGAGGGTACGAGCAGTACTTC. This sequence joins TRBV6-6 and TRBJ2-7; a possible D gene is TRBD2 (7 bases). CDR3 size: 13 residues. Trimming removed 6 bases at V and 4 bases at J, with 13 bases between. Germline CDR1 and CDR2: MNHNY and SVGAGI (reference sequence).

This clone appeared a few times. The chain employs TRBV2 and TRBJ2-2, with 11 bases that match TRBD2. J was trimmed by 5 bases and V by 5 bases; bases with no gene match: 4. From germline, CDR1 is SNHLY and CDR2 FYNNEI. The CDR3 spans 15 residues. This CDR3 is CASSLAGGKTGELFF. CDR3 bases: TGTGCCAGCAGTTTAGCGGGGGGGAAGACCGGGGAGCTGTTTTTT.

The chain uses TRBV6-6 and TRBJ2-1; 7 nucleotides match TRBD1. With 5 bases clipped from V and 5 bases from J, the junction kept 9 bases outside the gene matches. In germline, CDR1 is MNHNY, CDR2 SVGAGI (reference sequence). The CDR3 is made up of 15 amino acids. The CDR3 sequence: CASSAGTEVHNEQFF. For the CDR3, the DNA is TGTGCCAGCAGTGCCGGGACAGAAGTCCACAATGAGCAGTTCTTC.

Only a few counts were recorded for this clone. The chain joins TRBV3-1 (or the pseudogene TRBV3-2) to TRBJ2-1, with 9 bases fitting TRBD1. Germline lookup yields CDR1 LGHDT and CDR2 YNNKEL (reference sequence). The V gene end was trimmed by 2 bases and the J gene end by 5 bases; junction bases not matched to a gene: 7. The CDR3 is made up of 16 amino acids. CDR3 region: CASSQNPGQGNNEQFF. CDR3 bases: TGTGCCAGCAGCCAAAATCCGGGACAGGGAAACAATGAGCAGTTCTTC.

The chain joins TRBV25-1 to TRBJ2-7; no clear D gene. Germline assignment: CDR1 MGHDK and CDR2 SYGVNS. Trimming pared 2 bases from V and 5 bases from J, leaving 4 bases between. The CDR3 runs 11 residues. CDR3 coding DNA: TGTGCCAGCAGTGAACGGGACGAGCAGTACTTC. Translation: CASSERDEQYF.

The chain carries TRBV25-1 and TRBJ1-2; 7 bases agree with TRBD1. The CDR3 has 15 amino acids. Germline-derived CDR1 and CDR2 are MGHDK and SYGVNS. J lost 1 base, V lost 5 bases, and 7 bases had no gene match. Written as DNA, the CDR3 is TGTGCCAGCAGTCTCCCGGGACAGAGTAACTATGGCTACACCTTC. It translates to CASSLPGQSNYGYTF.

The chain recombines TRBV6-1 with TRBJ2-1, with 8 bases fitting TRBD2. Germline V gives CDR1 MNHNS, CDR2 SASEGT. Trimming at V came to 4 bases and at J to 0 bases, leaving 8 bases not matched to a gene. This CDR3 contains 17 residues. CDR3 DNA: TGTGCCAGCAGTGCCGGGACTAGGCGGAGCTCCTACAATGAGCAGTTCTTC. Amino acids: CASSAGTRRSSYNEQFF.

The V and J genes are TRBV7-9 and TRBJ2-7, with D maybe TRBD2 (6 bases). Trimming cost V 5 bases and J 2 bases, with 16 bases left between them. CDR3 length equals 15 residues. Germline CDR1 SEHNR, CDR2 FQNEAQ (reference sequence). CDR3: CASSIGASETYEQYF. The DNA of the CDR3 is TGTGCCAGCAGCATTGGAGCTAGCGAGACCTACGAGCAGTACTTC.

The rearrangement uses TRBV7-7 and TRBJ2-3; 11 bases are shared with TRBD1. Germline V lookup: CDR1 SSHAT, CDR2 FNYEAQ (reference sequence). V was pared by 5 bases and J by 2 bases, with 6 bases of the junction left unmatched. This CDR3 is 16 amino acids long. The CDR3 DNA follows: TGTGCCAGCAGCCCCAGGACAGGGGGCTTCACAGATACGCAGTATTTT. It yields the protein CASSPRTGGFTDTQYF.

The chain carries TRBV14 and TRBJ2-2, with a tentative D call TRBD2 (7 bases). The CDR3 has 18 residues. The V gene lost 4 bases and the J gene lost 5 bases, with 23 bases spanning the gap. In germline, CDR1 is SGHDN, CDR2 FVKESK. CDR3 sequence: CASSLRRGGAVRTGELFF. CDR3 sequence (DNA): TGTGCCAGCAGCCTGCGAAGGGGGGGGGCCGTTCGGACCGGGGAGCTGTTTTTT. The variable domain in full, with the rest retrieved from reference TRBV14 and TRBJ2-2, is EAGVTQFPSHSVIEKGQTVTLRCDPISGHDNLYWYRRVMGKEIKFLLHFVKESKQDESGMPNNRFLAERTGGTYSTLKVQPAELEDSGVYFCASSLRRGGAVRTGELFFGEGSRLTVL.

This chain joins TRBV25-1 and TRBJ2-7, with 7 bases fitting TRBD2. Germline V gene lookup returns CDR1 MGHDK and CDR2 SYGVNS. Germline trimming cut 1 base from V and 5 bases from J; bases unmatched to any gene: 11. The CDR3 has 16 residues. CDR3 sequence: CASSELGGELFHEQYF. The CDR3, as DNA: TGTGCCAGCAGTGAATTGGGAGGGGAACTTTTCCACGAGCAGTACTTC.

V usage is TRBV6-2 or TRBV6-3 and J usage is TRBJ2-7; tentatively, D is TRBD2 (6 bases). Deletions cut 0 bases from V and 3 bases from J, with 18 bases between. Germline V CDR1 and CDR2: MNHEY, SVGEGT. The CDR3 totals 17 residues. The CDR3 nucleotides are TGTGCCAGCAGTTACTCGAAGGGTGGGAGGTACCTCTACGAGCAGTACTTC. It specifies CASSYSKGGRYLYEQYF.

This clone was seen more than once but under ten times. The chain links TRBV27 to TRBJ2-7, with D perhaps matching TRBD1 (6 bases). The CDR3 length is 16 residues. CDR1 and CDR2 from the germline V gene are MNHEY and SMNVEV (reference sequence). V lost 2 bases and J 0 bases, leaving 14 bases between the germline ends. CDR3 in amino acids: CASSLTGQSFSYEQYF. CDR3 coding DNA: TGTGCCAGCAGTTTAACAGGGCAAAGTTTCTCCTACGAGCAGTACTTC.

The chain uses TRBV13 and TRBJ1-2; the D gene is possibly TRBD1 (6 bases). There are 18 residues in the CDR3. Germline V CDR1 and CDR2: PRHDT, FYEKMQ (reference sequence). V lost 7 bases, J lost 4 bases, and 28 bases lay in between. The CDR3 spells CASTTRPPTGGLSYGYTF. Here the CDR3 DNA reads TGTGCCAGCACCACTCGACCTCCGACAGGAGGTTTGTCCTATGGCTACACCTTC.